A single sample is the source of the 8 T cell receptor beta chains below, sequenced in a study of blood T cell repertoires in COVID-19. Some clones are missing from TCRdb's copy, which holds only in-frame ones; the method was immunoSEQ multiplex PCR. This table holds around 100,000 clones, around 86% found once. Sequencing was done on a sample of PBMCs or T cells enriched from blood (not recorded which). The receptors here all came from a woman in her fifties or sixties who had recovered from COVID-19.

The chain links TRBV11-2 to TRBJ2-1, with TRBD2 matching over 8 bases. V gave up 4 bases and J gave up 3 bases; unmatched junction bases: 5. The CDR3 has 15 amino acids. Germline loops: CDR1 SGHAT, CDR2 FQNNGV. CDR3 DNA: TGTGCCAGCAGCTCGCTTAGCGGGAACTACAATGAGCAGTTCTTC. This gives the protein CASSSLSGNYNEQFF.

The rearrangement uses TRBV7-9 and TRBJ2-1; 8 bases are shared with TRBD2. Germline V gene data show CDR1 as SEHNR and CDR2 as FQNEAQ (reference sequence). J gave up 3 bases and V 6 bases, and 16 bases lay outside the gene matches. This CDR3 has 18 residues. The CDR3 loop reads CASSPAASGRHLYNEQFF. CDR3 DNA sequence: TGTGCCAGCAGTCCAGCGGCTAGCGGGCGCCACCTCTACAATGAGCAGTTCTTC.

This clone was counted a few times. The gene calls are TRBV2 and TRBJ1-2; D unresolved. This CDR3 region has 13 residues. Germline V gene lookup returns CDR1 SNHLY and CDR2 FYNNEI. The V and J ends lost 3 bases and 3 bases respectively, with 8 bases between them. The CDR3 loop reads CASSDREDYGYTF. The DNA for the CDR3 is TGTGCCAGCAGTGACAGAGAGGACTATGGCTACACCTTC.

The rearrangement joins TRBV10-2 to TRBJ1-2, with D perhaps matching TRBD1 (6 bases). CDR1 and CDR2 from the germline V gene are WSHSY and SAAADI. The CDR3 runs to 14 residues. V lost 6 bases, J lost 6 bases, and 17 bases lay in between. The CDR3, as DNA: TGCGCCAGCAGGGATTGGACAGAAGTTGATGGCTACACCTTC. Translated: CASRDWTEVDGYTF.

CDR3 in DNA: TGCGCCAGCAGCCAAGTCGGGGGGGTTGGCACAGATACGCAGTATTTT. Its translation is CASSQVGGVGTDTQYF. The chain is built from TRBV4-1 and TRBJ2-3; TRBD2 matches at 8 bases. The germline V gene has CDR1 MGHRA and CDR2 YSYEKL. The CDR3 loop spans 16 amino acids. V was clipped by 1 base and J by 1 base; unmatched bases: 4.

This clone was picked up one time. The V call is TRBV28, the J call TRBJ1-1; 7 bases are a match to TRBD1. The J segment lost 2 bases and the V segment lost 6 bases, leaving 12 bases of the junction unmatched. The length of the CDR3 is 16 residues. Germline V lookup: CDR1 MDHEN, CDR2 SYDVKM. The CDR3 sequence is CASRTWGRGGNTEAFF. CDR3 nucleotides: TGTGCCAGCAGAACCTGGGGTAGAGGGGGCAACACTGAAGCTTTCTTT.

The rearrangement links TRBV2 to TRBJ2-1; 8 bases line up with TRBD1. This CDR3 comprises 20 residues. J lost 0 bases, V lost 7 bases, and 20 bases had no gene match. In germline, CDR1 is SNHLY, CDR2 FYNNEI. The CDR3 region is CASKARGQGALRGSYNEQFF. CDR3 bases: TGTGCCAGCAAGGCTCGAGGGCAGGGGGCTTTAAGAGGCTCCTACAATGAGCAGTTCTTC.

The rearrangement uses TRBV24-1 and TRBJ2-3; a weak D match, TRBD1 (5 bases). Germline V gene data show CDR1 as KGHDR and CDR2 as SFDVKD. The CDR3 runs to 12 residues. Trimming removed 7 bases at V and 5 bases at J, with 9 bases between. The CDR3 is CATRATGDTQYF. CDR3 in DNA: TGTGCCACCAGAGCTACAGGAGATACGCAGTATTTT.